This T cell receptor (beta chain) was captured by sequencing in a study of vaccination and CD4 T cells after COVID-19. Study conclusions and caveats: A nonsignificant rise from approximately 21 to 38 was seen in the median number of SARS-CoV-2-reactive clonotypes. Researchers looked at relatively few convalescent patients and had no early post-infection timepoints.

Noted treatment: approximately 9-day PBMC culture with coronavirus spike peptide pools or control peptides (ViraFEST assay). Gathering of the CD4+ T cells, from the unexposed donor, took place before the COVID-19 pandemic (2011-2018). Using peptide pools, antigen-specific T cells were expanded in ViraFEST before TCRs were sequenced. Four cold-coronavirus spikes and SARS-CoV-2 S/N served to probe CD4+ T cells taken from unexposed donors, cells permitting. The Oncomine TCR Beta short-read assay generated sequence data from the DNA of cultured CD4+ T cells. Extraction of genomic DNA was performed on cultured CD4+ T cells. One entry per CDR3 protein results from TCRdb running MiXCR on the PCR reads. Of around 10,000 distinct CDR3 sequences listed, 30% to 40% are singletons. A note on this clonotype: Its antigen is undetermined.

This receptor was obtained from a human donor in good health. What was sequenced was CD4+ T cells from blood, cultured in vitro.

The CDR3 bases are TGTGCCTGGAGTCCATACTACGAGCAGTACTTC. Translating gives CAWSPYYEQYF. The chain recombines TRBV30 with TRBJ2-7; D unclear. Trimming took off 2 bases at V and 3 bases at J, with 5 bases between the two ends. The CDR3 length is 11 residues. Per germline, CDR1 GTSNPN and CDR2 SVGIG (reference sequence).